This TCR beta chain was sequenced for a study of CD8 T cells in Susac syndrome. Turning to this clonotype: No antigen is known for it.

RNA was extracted with the RNeasy kit, and a quantity of about 0.45 to 1 ug was reverse transcribed using random hexamers. Across 54 Vbeta and 13 Jbeta, immunoSEQ multiplex PCR amplified TCR beta CDR3. TCRdb ran MiXCR on the immunoSEQ multiplex PCR reads and lists one entry per CDR3 protein. Here the sample spans roughly 130,000 distinct CDR3 sequences, roughly 95% being singletons. V was pared by 3 bases and J by 2 bases, with 4 bases of the junction left unmatched. Germline lookup yields CDR1 LGHNA and CDR2 YNFKEQ. The CDR3 runs to 16 residues. Study-level points and caveats: An acknowledgment was made by the study that its TCR sequencing and HLA analysis involved relatively few individuals.

Sequenced material: CD4+ T cells from PBMCs. This TCR was sampled from a human donor with multiple sclerosis. V is TRBV4-2 and J is TRBJ2-1; 10 bases are shared with TRBD2. The DNA of the CDR3 is TGTGCCAGCAGCCACCCCGGGACTAGCGCCTACAATGAGCAGTTCTTC. Translated: CASSHPGTSAYNEQFF.